The source of this TCR beta chain is a study of blood T cell repertoires in COVID-19. In the original analysis: Amplified reference gene primers provided the basis for estimating nucleated cell counts. Generated by immunoSEQ multiplex PCR, the TCRdb table keeps only in-frame clones and is missing some. V and J calls and clone size are as listed in that table; D and trimming were resolved from the DNA. The data contain roughly 150,000 clones, about 84% of them singletons. V trimming: 2 bases; J trimming: 3 bases; junction bases outside the gene matches: 2. Germline V CDR1 and CDR2: SGHRS, YFSETQ. The CDR3 has 14 residues.

Sequenced input: PBMCs or T cells enriched from blood (not recorded which). The TCR was taken from a woman aged 40 to 50 with acute COVID-19. The chain carries TRBV5-1 and TRBJ1-2; 9 nucleotides line up with TRBD1. DNA of the CDR3: TGCGCCAGCAGCTTTACAGGGGGCGACTATGGCTACACCTTC. Translation gives CASSFTGGDYGYTF.